These 31 T cell receptor beta chains came from one sample sequenced in a study of shared clonotypes between healthy human individuals. Repertoires were generated with immunoSEQ multiplex PCR, while TCRdb's copy carries only in-frame clones and drops some. The data show 2.3 million or so clones, approximately 93% seen once. Material for sequencing was naive CD4+ T cells from PBMCs. The subset is: CD45RA+ positively selected. Source of these receptors: a man younger than 35 in good health. Some clones in this sample may be carry-over from other donors' samples.

This clone appeared a few times. The chain links TRBV9 to TRBJ2-7; 15 bases are a match to TRBD2. The CDR3 spans 18 residues. Trimming at V came to 4 bases and at J to 7 bases, leaving 15 bases not matched to a gene. Germline CDR1 and CDR2: SGDLS and YYNGEE. The CDR3 region is CASSPGTSGRRLLGEQYF. The CDR3 nucleotides read TGTGCCAGCAGCCCCGGGACTAGCGGGAGGCGCCTACTTGGGGAGCAGTACTTC. Together with reference TRBV9 and TRBJ2-7, the CDR3 gives the full variable domain: DSGVTQTPKHLITATGQRVTLRCSPRSGDLSVYWYQQSLDQGLQFLIQYYNGEERAKGNILERFSAQQFPDLHSELNLSSLELGDSALYFCASSPGTSGRRLLGEQYFGPGTRLTVT.

The V call is TRBV6-6, the J call TRBJ1-2; 7 nucleotides match TRBD1. The germline gives CDR1 MNHNY, CDR2 SVGAGI (reference sequence). The CDR3 extends over 16 amino acids. The junction had 9 bases not matched to a gene; V was cut back by 5 bases and J by 0 bases. Written as DNA, the CDR3 is TGTGCCAGCAGTACCGGACAGGAGGGAGCTAACTATGGCTACACCTTC. Its protein product is CASSTGQEGANYGYTF.

V and J are TRBV6-5 and TRBJ2-1, with D perhaps matching TRBD1 (5 bases). This CDR3 has 15 residues. Trimming stripped 2 bases from V and 4 bases from J, with 12 bases between. The V gene's germline CDR1 is MNHEY and CDR2 SVGAGI. The CDR3 DNA follows: TGTGCCAGCAGTTACCGGACACCCGATTACAATGAGCAGTTCTTC. Protein product: CASSYRTPDYNEQFF.

The V and J genes are TRBV30 and TRBJ2-3; D call uncertain. V lost 0 bases, J lost 2 bases, and 15 bases lay in between. This CDR3 has 16 residues. The V gene's germline CDR1 is GTSNPN and CDR2 SVGIG (reference sequence). Written as DNA, the CDR3 is TGTGCCTGGAGTGTCGACGGGTGGGGTCCCACAGATACGCAGTATTTT. It translates to CAWSVDGWGPTDTQYF.

The chain is built from TRBV6-4 and TRBJ2-1; D gene unclear. The CDR3 sequence is 16 residues long. Germline values: CDR1 MRHNA, CDR2 SNTAGT. V shed 6 bases and J shed 0 bases, with 15 bases lying between them. The CDR3 DNA reads TGTGCCAGCAGCCCCGGACCTTCCTACTCCTACAATGAGCAGTTCTTC. It is translated as CASSPGPSYSYNEQFF.

V gene TRBV4-2 combines with J gene TRBJ2-2; D unclear. The V gene lost 0 bases and the J gene lost 8 bases, with 10 bases spanning the gap. This CDR3 has 14 residues. Looked up from germline, CDR1 is LGHNA and CDR2 is YNFKEQ. CDR3 sequence: CASSQEPRGGELFF. The CDR3 DNA follows: TGTGCCAGCAGCCAAGAGCCCCGAGGAGGGGAGCTGTTTTTT.

The V gene is TRBV7-2, the J gene TRBJ2-7; possibly TRBD1 for D (6 bases). Trimming stripped 3 bases from V and 0 bases from J, with 9 bases between. CDR1 is SGHTA and CDR2 is FQGNSA in the germline V gene. The CDR3 consists of 14 residues. DNA of the CDR3: TGTGCCAGCAGCTTTAGGGGGATCTCCTACGAGCAGTACTTC. It specifies CASSFRGISYEQYF.

The chain couples TRBV19 to TRBJ2-2; TRBD1 is a possible D gene (6 bases). The CDR3 consists of 15 residues. CDR1 is LNHDA and CDR2 is SQIVND in the germline V gene (reference sequence). The V and J ends lost 4 bases and 2 bases respectively, with 11 bases between them. The CDR3 nucleotides are TGTGCCAGTAGTAAGCGGACAGCAAACACCGGGGAGCTGTTTTTT. It translates to CASSKRTANTGELFF.

The gene calls are TRBV7-2 and TRBJ1-2; D is possibly TRBD1 (5 bases). The germline V gene has CDR1 SGHTA and CDR2 FQGNSA. V lost 4 bases and J lost 7, with 13 bases in between. This CDR3 is built from 13 residues. This CDR3 is CASSWPGTSGYTF. In nucleotides, the CDR3 is TGTGCCAGCAGCTGGCCCGGGACCTCTGGCTACACCTTC.

About this clone itself: Other DNA sequences in this specimen translate into the identical CDR3. J is TRBJ1-5 and V is TRBV7-9, with D perhaps matching TRBD1 (6 bases). CDR3 length: 13 amino acids. V lost 3 bases and J 5 bases, leaving 8 bases between the germline ends. Germline values: CDR1 SEHNR, CDR2 FQNEAQ (reference sequence). The CDR3 loop is CASSLEGDQPQHF. DNA for the CDR3: TGTGCCAGCAGCTTGGAGGGGGATCAGCCCCAGCATTTT.

This chain joins TRBV5-1 and TRBJ2-7, with unresolved D. Germline V gene lookup returns CDR1 SGHRS and CDR2 YFSETQ. The CDR3 is 13 residues long. Deletions cut 4 bases from V and 2 bases from J, with 10 bases between. CDR3 in DNA: TGCGCCAGCAGCCTAAGCAATACCTACGAGCAGTACTTC. It translates to CASSLSNTYEQYF.

Only one count was recorded for this clone. The chain carries TRBV7-6 and TRBJ2-1, with 11 bases matching TRBD2. The V gene end was trimmed by 5 bases and the J gene end by 7 bases; junction bases not matched to a gene: 10. Germline assignment: CDR1 SGHVS and CDR2 FNYEAQ. The CDR3 is 16 residues long. DNA for the CDR3: TGTGCCAGCAGCCGATTAGCGGGAGGGCCAAGGAATGAGCAGTTCTTC. Its protein product is CASSRLAGGPRNEQFF.

This clone has more than one count but fewer than ten. The chain uses TRBV7-3 and TRBJ1-2; tentative D call: TRBD1 (5 bases). Trimming stripped 1 base from V and 3 bases from J, with 21 bases between. The CDR3 loop spans 18 amino acids. From germline, CDR1 is SGHTA and CDR2 FQGTGA. CDR3: CASSLSGRYRDDDYGYTF. CDR3 coding DNA: TGTGCCAGCAGCTTAAGTGGGAGGTATAGGGACGACGACTATGGCTACACCTTC.

The chain joins TRBV29-1 to TRBJ1-1, with D maybe TRBD1 (6 bases). The germline V and J ends were trimmed by 6 bases and 1 base, with 15 bases remaining between them. The CDR3 is 14 amino acids. Germline V gene sequence: CDR1 SQVTM, CDR2 ANQGSEA. The CDR3 DNA follows: TGCAGCGTCTCATTACAGGGAGGGAACACTGAAGCTTTCTTT. This translates into CSVSLQGGNTEAFF. Using reference TRBV29-1 and TRBJ1-1 for the parts outside the CDR3, the full variable domain is SAVISQKPSRDICQRGTSLTIQCQVDSQVTMMFWYRQQPGQSLTLIATANQGSEATYESGFVIDKFPISRPNLTFSTLTVSNMSPEDSSIYLCSVSLQGGNTEAFFGQGTRLTVV.

J is TRBJ2-7 and V is TRBV7-2, with 8 positions matching TRBD1. The CDR3 sequence is 14 residues long. Germline CDR1 SGHTA, CDR2 FQGNSA. After removal of 5 bases from V and 3 bases from J, the junction contained 6 bases not matched to a gene. The DNA for the CDR3 is TGTGCCAGCAGCCCAAGACAGGGGAACTACGAGCAGTACTTC. Its protein product is CASSPRQGNYEQYF.

The chain joins TRBV19 to TRBJ2-3; TRBD1 is a possible D gene (6 bases). The CDR3 spans 15 residues. Germline CDR1 and CDR2: LNHDA and SQIVND (reference sequence). V lost 5 bases, J lost 2 bases, and 14 bases lay in between. CDR3 sequence (DNA): TGTGCCAGTAGTCTGATGGACAGTCCCACAGATACGCAGTATTTT. Translating it yields CASSLMDSPTDTQYF.

The chain couples TRBV27 to TRBJ1-1; D is unclear. Trimming cost V 8 bases and J 5 bases, with 24 bases left between them. From germline, CDR1 is MNHEY and CDR2 SMNVEV (reference sequence). This CDR3 spans 16 amino acids. The CDR3 loop reads CASRRLWDGLETEAFF. CDR3 sequence (DNA): TGTGCCAGCCGCCGCCTGTGGGATGGTTTGGAGACTGAAGCTTTCTTT.

The chain links TRBV2 to TRBJ2-5; D is perhaps TRBD1 (7 bases). V shed 5 bases and J shed 4 bases, with 11 bases lying between them. The CDR3 has 13 residues. Germline V gives CDR1 SNHLY, CDR2 FYNNEI. The CDR3 is CASSLEGAETQYF. CDR3 in DNA: TGTGCCAGCAGTTTGGAGGGGGCAGAGACCCAGTACTTC.

The rearrangement uses TRBV2 and TRBJ1-5; tentative D call: TRBD1 (5 bases). This CDR3 is 14 amino acids long. The ends were cut back, 7 bases at V and 7 bases at J, with 17 bases in the middle. Germline V lookup: CDR1 SNHLY, CDR2 FYNNEI. Here the CDR3 DNA reads TGTGCCAGCACCCGGGGGGGAGGCGGCCAGCCCCAGCATTTT. Amino acids: CASTRGGGGQPQHF.

The rearrangement links TRBV11-2 to TRBJ2-4; D is uncertain. The CDR3 is 16 amino acids. Deletions cut 5 bases from V and 0 bases from J, with 14 bases between. CDR1 SGHAT and CDR2 FQNNGV come from the germline V gene. This chain's CDR3 is CASSPSLIVAKNIQYF. The CDR3 coding sequence is TGTGCCAGCAGCCCGAGCCTGATAGTAGCCAAAAACATTCAGTACTTC.

The chain has TRBV10-2 and TRBJ1-5; no clear D. V lost 5 bases, J lost 5 bases, and 10 bases lay in between. Germline CDR1 is WSHSY and CDR2 is SAAADI. The CDR3 loop spans 13 amino acids. This chain's CDR3 is CASSIQVDQPQHF. The CDR3 bases are TGCGCCAGCAGTATCCAGGTGGATCAGCCCCAGCATTTT.

The chain recombines TRBV27 with TRBJ2-7; the D is unclear. The germline V and J ends were trimmed by 7 bases and 3 bases, with 19 bases remaining between them. The germline gives CDR1 MNHEY, CDR2 SMNVEV (reference sequence). The CDR3 has 15 amino acids. CDR3 bases: TGTGCCAGCACCTACCCCGCGACACCTTACTACGAGCAGTACTTC. This translates into CASTYPATPYYEQYF.

The chain employs TRBV5-4 and TRBJ2-3; 12 positions match TRBD2. V lost 4 bases and J lost 0; bases outside the gene matches: 6. Germline CDR1 is SGHNT and CDR2 is YYREEE (reference sequence). CDR3 length: 17 residues. The CDR3 sequence is CASSPGLAGSSTDTQYF. The DNA of the CDR3 is TGTGCCAGCAGCCCTGGACTAGCGGGATCTAGCACAGATACGCAGTATTTT.

The gene calls are TRBV6-5 and TRBJ2-3, with 8 bases identical to TRBD1. CDR3 size: 15 residues. Germline trimming cut 2 bases from V and 6 bases from J; bases unmatched to any gene: 7. Germline lookup yields CDR1 MNHEY and CDR2 SVGAGI. The CDR3 nucleotides read TGTGCCAGCAGTTACACCAGGGGGCGCGAGGATACGCAGTATTTT. Its translation is CASSYTRGREDTQYF.

The rearrangement joins TRBV2 to TRBJ2-5; a weak D match, TRBD1 (5 bases). Germline CDR1 reads SNHLY; CDR2 reads FYNNEI. Trimming stripped 6 bases from V and 9 bases from J, with 8 bases between. There are 10 residues in the CDR3. The CDR3 sequence: CASRGQAQYF. CDR3 sequence (DNA): TGTGCCAGCAGGGGGCAGGCCCAGTACTTC.

The chain links TRBV5-5 to TRBJ2-7, with 7 bases lining up with TRBD2. The length of the CDR3 is 14 residues. Looked up from germline, CDR1 is SGHKS and CDR2 is YYEKEE (reference sequence). J was trimmed by 7 bases and V by 2 bases; bases with no gene match: 9. The CDR3 DNA reads TGTGCCAGCAGCTTTACGGGAGGCCCAGGGGAGCAGTACTTC. This gives the protein CASSFTGGPGEQYF.

The rearrangement joins TRBV6-6 to TRBJ2-7, with no clear D. This CDR3 has 12 residues. Deletions cut 4 bases from V and 4 bases from J, with 8 bases between. The germline V gene has CDR1 MNHNY and CDR2 SVGAGI (reference sequence). CDR3 loop: CASSSLLYEQYF. DNA of the CDR3: TGTGCCAGCAGTTCCCTCCTGTACGAGCAGTACTTC.

Regarding this clone: The sample contains more than one DNA sequence encoding this CDR3. The chain has TRBV5-1 and TRBJ2-5; TRBD2 agrees at 10 bases. CDR1 is SGHRS and CDR2 is YFSETQ in the germline V gene. Trimming at V came to 4 bases and at J to 3 bases, leaving 3 bases not matched to a gene. The CDR3 is made up of 14 amino acids. CDR3 DNA: TGCGCCAGCAGCCTCGGGACTAGCGAAGAGACCCAGTACTTC. Protein sequence: CASSLGTSEETQYF.

The rearrangement links TRBV4-1 to TRBJ1-4; D gene ambiguous. The V gene's germline CDR1 is MGHRA and CDR2 YSYEKL. There are 18 residues in the CDR3. Trimming stripped 3 bases from V and 5 bases from J, with 22 bases between. In DNA form, the CDR3 reads TGCGCCAGCAGCCACGTTGTGGCGCGAAGGGATATAAATGAAAAACTGTTTTTT. As protein: CASSHVVARRDINEKLFF.

This clone is a singleton in its sample. The J gene is TRBJ2-2, the V gene TRBV5-1; 10 nucleotides line up with TRBD2. CDR1 SGHRS and CDR2 YFSETQ come from the germline V gene. V shed 4 bases, J shed 6 bases, and the junction held 12 bases outside the gene matches. The CDR3 runs 17 residues. The CDR3 bases are TGCGCCAGCAGCCTAGGACTAGCGGCCCTATCGGCCGGGGAGCTGTTTTTT. It codes for CASSLGLAALSAGELFF.

This sequence joins TRBV11-2 and TRBJ1-1; 10 nucleotides line up with TRBD1. V gave up 4 bases and J gave up 6 bases; unmatched junction bases: 8. Germline V CDR1 and CDR2: SGHAT, FQNNGV. This CDR3 contains 15 residues. CDR3 region: CASSSGTGARSEAFF. The CDR3 nucleotides read TGTGCCAGCAGCTCGGGGACAGGGGCGAGGTCTGAAGCTTTCTTT.